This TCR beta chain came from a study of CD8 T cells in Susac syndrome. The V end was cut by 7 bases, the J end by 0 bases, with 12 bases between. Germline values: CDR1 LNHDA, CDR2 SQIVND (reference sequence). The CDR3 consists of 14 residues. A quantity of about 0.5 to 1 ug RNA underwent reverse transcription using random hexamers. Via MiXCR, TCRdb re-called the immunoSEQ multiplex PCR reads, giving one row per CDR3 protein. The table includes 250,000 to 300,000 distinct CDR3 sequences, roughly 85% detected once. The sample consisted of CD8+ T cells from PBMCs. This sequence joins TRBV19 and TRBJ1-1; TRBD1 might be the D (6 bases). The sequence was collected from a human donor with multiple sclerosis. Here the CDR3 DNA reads TGTGCCAGTACCCTACAGGGCATGAACACTGAAGCTTTCTTT. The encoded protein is CASTLQGMNTEAFF.